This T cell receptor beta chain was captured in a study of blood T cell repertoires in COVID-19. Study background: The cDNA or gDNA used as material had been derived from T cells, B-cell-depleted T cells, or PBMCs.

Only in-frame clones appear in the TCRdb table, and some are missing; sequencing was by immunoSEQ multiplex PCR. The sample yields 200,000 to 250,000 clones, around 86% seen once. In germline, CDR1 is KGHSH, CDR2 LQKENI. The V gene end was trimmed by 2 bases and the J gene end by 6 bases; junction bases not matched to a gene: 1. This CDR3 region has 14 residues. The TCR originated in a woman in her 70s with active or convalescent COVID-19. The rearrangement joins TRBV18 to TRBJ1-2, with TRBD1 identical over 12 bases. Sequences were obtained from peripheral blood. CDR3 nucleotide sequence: TGTGCCAGCTCACCAGGGACAGGGGGCCATGGCTACACCTTC. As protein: CASSPGTGGHGYTF.